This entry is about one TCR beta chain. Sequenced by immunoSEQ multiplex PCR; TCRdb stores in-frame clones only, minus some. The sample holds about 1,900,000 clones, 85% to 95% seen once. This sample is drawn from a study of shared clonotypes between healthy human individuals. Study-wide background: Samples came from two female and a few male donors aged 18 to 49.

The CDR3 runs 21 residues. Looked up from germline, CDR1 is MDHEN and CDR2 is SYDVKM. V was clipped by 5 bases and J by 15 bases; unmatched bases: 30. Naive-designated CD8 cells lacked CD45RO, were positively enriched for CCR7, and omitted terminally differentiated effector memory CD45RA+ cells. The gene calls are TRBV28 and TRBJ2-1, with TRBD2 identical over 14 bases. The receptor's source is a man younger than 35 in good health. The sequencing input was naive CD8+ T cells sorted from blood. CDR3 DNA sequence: TGTGCCAGCAGTCCCCTCGACAGGGAGGTAGAGGGACTAGCGGGAGTTGGGCCAGGGTTCTTC. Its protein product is CASSPLDREVEGLAGVGPGFF.